The clone carrying this T cell receptor beta chain was seen repeatedly, ten times or more. Its antigen is undetermined. This CDR3 is built from 14 residues. CDR1 and CDR2 (germline): SEHNR, FQNEAQ (reference sequence). The ends were cut back, 8 bases at V and 0 bases at J, with 10 bases in the middle. Time point given: sample taken at primary tumor resection. The sequenced material consisted of unsorted whole RNA from tumor, nontumor lung or frozen PBMC. Samples were obtained from 70 or so donors, all untreated early-stage non-small cell lung cancer patients. These data belong to a study of spatial heterogeneity in lung cancer. Background on the study: Alpha-chain sequences were detected in numbers that were consistently lower than beta-chain sequences.

Overall study results and limits: Ubiquitous expanded tumor TCRs were seen in blood more at resection than at follow-up.

The study tagged each TCR cDNA molecule with a unique molecular identifier. TCRdb independently ran MiXCR on the 5' RACE reads; one entry per CDR3 protein. Of about 82,000 distinct CDR3 sequences listed, roughly an eighth are singletons. This specimen consisted of PBMCs, obtained at surgery. The rearrangement links TRBV7-9 to TRBJ2-2; no definite D call. This receptor was obtained from a male donor with early-stage non-small cell lung cancer. The CDR3 is CASLHASNTGELFF. The CDR3 DNA reads as TGTGCCAGCCTGCACGCATCGAACACCGGGGAGCTGTTTTTT.